This T cell receptor beta chain was observed in a study of T cells after yellow fever vaccination. Study observations and caveats: Within FACS-sorted repertoires, abundant clonotypes contaminating from the bulk population could be present. The CD4 and CD8 compartments had a small share of their clonotypes in common. Peaking faster, on day 5 versus 15, the secondary response was nonetheless weaker.

Points on this clonotype: Its antigen is not identified.

Synthesis of TCR cDNA relied on 5'RACE template switching, which attached a universal primer site and UMIs. MiXCR, run by TCRdb on the 5' RACE reads, gives a single entry per CDR3 protein. Among hundreds of thousands of distinct CDR3 sequences listed, more than 3% were seen once. CDR3 length: 14 residues. V lost 2 bases and J 2 bases, leaving 9 bases between the germline ends. From germline, CDR1 is MNHEY and CDR2 SVGEGT. This receptor was identified in a man younger than 35 who received the YFV17D yellow fever vaccine. Sequences were derived from PBMCs, sampled on the day of the yellow fever booster vaccination. V and J are TRBV6-2 or TRBV6-3 and TRBJ2-5, with a weak D call TRBD1 (5 bases). The CDR3 bases are TGTGCCAGCAGTTACCTGACAGAGCAAGAGACCCAGTACTTC. The encoded protein is CASSYLTEQETQYF.